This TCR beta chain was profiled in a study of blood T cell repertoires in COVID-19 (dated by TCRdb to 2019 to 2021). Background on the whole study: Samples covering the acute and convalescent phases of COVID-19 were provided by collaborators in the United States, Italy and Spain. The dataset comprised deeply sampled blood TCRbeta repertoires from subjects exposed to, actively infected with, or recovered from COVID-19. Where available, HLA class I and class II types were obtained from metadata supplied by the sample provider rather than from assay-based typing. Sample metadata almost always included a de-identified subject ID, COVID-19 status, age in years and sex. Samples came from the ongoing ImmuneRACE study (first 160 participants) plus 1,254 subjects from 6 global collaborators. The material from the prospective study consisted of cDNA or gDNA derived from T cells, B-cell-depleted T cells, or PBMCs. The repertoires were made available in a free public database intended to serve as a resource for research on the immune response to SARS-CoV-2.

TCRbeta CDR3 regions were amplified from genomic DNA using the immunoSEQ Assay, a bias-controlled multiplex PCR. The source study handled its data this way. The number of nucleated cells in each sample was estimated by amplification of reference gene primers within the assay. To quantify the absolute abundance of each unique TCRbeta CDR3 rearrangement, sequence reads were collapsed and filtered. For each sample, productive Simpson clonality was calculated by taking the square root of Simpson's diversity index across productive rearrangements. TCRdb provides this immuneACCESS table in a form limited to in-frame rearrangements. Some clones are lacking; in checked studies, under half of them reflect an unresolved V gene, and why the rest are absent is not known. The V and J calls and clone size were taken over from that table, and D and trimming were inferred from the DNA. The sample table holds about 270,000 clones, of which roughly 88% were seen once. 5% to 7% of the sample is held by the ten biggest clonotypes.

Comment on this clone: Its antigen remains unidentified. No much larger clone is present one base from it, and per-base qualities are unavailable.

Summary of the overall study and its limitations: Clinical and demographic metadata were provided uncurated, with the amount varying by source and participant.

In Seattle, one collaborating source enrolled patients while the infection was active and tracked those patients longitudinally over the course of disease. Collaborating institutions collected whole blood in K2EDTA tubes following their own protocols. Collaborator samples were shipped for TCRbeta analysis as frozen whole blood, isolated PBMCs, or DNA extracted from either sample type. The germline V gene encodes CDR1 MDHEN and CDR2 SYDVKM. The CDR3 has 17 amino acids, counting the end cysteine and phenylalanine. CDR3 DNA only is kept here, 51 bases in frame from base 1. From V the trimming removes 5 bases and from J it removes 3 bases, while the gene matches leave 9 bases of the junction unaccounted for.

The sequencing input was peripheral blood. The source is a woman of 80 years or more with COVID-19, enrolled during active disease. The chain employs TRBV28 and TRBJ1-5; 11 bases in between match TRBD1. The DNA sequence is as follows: TGTGCCAGCAGTCTTGAATTGGGACAGGGGGACAATCAGCCCCAGCATTTT. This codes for CASSLELGQGDNQPQHF.